This T cell receptor beta chain was identified in a study of blood T cell repertoires in COVID-19. Study information: Donors in the United States, Italy and Spain gave samples during acute or convalescent COVID-19. PBMCs, B-cell-depleted T cells, or T cells were the source of the cDNA or gDNA that made up the material.

Using immunoSEQ multiplex PCR, the repertoire was profiled, and TCRdb retains in-frame clones only, with some absent. Found here are 200,000 to 300,000 clones, approximately 80% of them singletons; the top ten hold roughly 9.6%. The germline V and J ends were trimmed by 0 bases and 0 bases, with 16 bases remaining between them. The CDR3 totals 18 residues. CDR1 is SGDLS, CDR2 YYNGEE, per germline. The rearrangement uses TRBV9 and TRBJ1-3; tentative D call: TRBD1 (5 bases). The sequenced material came from peripheral blood. This TCR derives from a woman older than 75 with acute or convalescent COVID-19. CDR3 residues: CASSVAHPRGISGNTIYF. The CDR3 DNA follows: TGTGCCAGCAGCGTAGCACACCCCCGGGGGATCTCTGGAAACACCATATATTTT.